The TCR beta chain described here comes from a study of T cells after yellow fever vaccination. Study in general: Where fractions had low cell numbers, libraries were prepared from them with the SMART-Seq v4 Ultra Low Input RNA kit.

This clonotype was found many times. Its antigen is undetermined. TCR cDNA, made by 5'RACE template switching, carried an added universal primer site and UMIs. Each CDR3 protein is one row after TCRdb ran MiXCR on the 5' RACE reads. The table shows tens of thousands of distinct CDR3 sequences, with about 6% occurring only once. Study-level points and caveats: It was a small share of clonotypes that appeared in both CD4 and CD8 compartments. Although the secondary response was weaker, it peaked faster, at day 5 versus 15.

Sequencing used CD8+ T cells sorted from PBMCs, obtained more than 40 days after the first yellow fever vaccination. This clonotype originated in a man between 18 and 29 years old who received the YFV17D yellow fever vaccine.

CDR3 sequence: CASKPSAQPYNEQFF. The CDR3 DNA is TGTGCCAGCAAACCCTCGGCACAGCCCTACAATGAGCAGTTCTTC. This rearrangement joins TRBV6-1 to TRBJ2-1, with D hard to call. Germline CDR1 and CDR2: MNHNS and SASEGT. CDR3 length: 15 amino acids. The V end lost 7 bases, the J end lost 2 bases, and 15 bases lay between the germline ends.